This T cell receptor beta chain derives from a study of blood T cells in healthy people across ages. Together with a sample-barcoded 5' primer, a J-beta primer mix was included in a second PCR lasting about 7 to 12 cycles. TCRdb processed the 5' RACE reads anew with MiXCR; each CDR3 protein has one entry. Of more than 900,000 distinct CDR3 sequences listed, 25% to 30% are singletons. The CDR3 has 19 amino acids. The J segment lost 3 bases and the V segment lost 3 bases, leaving 16 bases of the junction unmatched. Germline-derived CDR1 and CDR2 are SGHDN and FVKESK. These data also featured in a second study, about T cells of mothers and their children.

The rearrangement uses TRBV14 and TRBJ2-1; 8 bases agree with TRBD1. Sequencing input: blood. The receptor was isolated from a middle-aged woman in good health. CDR3 sequence: CASSHSVGWPGGNYNEQFF. CDR3 DNA: TGTGCCAGCAGCCACAGCGTGGGGTGGCCAGGGGGCAACTACAATGAGCAGTTCTTC.